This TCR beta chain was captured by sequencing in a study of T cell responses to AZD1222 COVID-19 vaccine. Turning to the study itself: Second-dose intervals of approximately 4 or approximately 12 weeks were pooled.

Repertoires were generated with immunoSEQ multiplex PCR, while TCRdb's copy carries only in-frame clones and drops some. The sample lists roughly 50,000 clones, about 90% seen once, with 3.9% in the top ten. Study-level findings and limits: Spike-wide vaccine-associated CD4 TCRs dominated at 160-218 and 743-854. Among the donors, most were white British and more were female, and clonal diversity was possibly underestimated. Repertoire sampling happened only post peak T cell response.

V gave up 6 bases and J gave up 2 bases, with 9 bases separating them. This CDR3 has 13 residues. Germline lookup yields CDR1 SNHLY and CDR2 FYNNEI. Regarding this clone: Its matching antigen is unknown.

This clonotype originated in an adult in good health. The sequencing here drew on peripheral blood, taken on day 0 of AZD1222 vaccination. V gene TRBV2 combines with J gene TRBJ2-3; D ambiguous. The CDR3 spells CASSPPYTDTQYF. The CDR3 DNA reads TGTGCCAGCAGCCCACCTTACACAGATACGCAGTATTTT.